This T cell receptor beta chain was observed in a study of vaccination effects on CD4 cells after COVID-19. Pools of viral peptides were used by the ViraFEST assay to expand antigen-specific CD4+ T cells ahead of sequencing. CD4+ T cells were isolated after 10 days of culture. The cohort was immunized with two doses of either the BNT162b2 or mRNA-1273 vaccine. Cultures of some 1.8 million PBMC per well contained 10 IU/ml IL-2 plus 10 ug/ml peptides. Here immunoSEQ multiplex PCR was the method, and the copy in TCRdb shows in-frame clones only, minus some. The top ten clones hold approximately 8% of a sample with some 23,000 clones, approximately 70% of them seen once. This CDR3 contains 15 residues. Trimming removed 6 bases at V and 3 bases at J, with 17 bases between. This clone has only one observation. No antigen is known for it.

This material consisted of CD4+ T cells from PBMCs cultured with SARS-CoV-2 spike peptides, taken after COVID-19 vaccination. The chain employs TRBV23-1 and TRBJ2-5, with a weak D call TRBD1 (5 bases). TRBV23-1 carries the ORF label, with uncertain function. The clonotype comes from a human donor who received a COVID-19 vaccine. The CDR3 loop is CASRPGFGYEETQYF. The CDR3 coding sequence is TGCGCCAGCAGACCAGGGTTCGGGTATGAAGAGACCCAGTACTTC.